This TCR beta chain was obtained from a study of control samples from healthy donors and cancer patients. Germline V gives CDR1 ENHRY, CDR2 SYGVKD. The CDR3 is 14 residues long. V was pared by 5 bases and J by 1 base, with 9 bases between. The table came from immunoSEQ multiplex PCR; TCRdb's copy has only in-frame clones and leaves some out. The data hold fewer than 200,000 clones, with approximately 92% observed a single time. The receptor was isolated from a woman aged 60-70 years in good health. The V gene is TRBV10-3, the J gene TRBJ1-5; perhaps TRBD1 as D (5 bases). What was sequenced was blood. CDR3 loop: CAISPQGSNQPQHF. The CDR3 DNA is TGTGCCATCAGTCCCCAGGGAAGCAATCAGCCCCAGCATTTT.